These T cell receptor beta chains were read from a single sample in a study of T-cell reconstitution after alpha-beta-depleted transplantation in children. TCRdb recomputed calls from the PCR reads with MiXCR, one row per CDR3 protein. The sample includes fewer than 550,000 distinct CDR3 sequences, roughly an eighth of them seen just once. The sequencing used PBMCs, mostly from graft donor cells, collected 180 days after TCRalphabeta/CD19-depleted stem cell transplant. The receptors were gathered from a female patient aged 2 to 10 who had a stem cell transplant for aplastic anemia, so the T cells may come from the graft donor. Both conserved end residues are part of each CDR3. The order of the fields is D gene, J gene, clone size, V gene, CDR3 DNA, CDR3 protein. The D gene is left open where the match is weak. For some rows the clone size is stated as once, few or many, or as a class when expanded; others skip it.

d_gene: -
j_gene: TRBJ1-5
abundance: few
v_gene: TRBV20-1
CDR3nt: TGCAGTGCTAGAGCGATAAGCAATCAGCCCCAGCATTTT
CDR3aa: CSARAISNQPQHF

d_gene: -
j_gene: TRBJ2-1
abundance: many
v_gene: TRBV18
CDR3nt: TGTGCCAGCTCACTACATCAGGGTAGAAGCTCCTACAATGAGCAGTTCTTC
CDR3aa: CASSLHQGRSSYNEQFF

d_gene: TRBD2
j_gene: TRBJ2-3
abundance: -
v_gene: TRBV27
CDR3nt: TGTGCCAGCAGTCCCTGGGCCCTAGCGGGAGGGCCTCGAACCACAGATACGCAGTATTTT
CDR3aa: CASSPWALAGGPRTTDTQYF

d_gene: TRBD2
j_gene: TRBJ2-1
abundance: -
v_gene: TRBV4-3
CDR3nt: TGCGCCAGCAGCCAGGGGACTAGCGGGAGTGAGCAGTTCTTC
CDR3aa: CASSQGTSGSEQFF

d_gene: -
j_gene: TRBJ2-2
abundance: -
v_gene: TRBV11-3
CDR3nt: TGTGCCAGCAGCCATGGGAGCGGGGAGCTGTTTTTT
CDR3aa: CASSHGSGELFF

d_gene: TRBD1
j_gene: TRBJ1-2
abundance: few
v_gene: TRBV20-1
CDR3nt: TGCAGTGCTCCGACAGGGGCCCCATTCTATGGCTACACCTTC
CDR3aa: CSAPTGAPFYGYTF

d_gene: -
j_gene: TRBJ1-5
abundance: few
v_gene: TRBV20-1
CDR3nt: TGCAGTGCTAGAGATCCAAGGGGAGCTAATCAGCCCCAGCATTTT
CDR3aa: CSARDPRGANQPQHF

d_gene: -
j_gene: TRBJ2-6
abundance: -
v_gene: TRBV6-2/TRBV6-3
CDR3nt: TGTGCCAGCAGTTATTATGCAGGGCTTACCGTCTCTGGGGCCAACGTCCTGACTTTC
CDR3aa: CASSYYAGLTVSGANVLTF

d_gene: -
j_gene: TRBJ2-2
abundance: few
v_gene: TRBV20-1
CDR3nt: TGCAGTGGATACAGGGTGAACACCGGGGAGCTGTTTTTT
CDR3aa: CSGYRVNTGELFF

d_gene: -
j_gene: TRBJ1-6
abundance: -
v_gene: TRBV15
CDR3nt: TGTGCCACCAGCAGTGACCCCGGGGCCTCACCCCTCCACTTT
CDR3aa: CATSSDPGASPLHF

d_gene: -
j_gene: TRBJ1-6
abundance: few
v_gene: TRBV6-1
CDR3nt: TGTGCCAGCAGTGAAGCGGAGGTATACTCCTATAATTCACCCCTCCACTTT
CDR3aa: CASSEAEVYSYNSPLHF

d_gene: TRBD2
j_gene: TRBJ2-3
abundance: -
v_gene: TRBV4-3
CDR3nt: TGCGCCAGCAGCCAAGATCTGGCGGGAGGGACCGCAGATACGCAGTATTTT
CDR3aa: CASSQDLAGGTADTQYF

d_gene: -
j_gene: TRBJ1-3
abundance: few
v_gene: TRBV7-8
CDR3nt: TGTGCCAGCAGCTTAGCTGGACACACCATATATTTT
CDR3aa: CASSLAGHTIYF

d_gene: TRBD1
j_gene: TRBJ1-6
abundance: -
v_gene: TRBV12-3/TRBV12-4
CDR3nt: TGTGCCAGCAGTGATTGGACAGGTCGATATAATTCACCCCTCCACTTT
CDR3aa: CASSDWTGRYNSPLHF

d_gene: TRBD2
j_gene: TRBJ2-7
abundance: many
v_gene: TRBV29-1
CDR3nt: TGCAGCGTTGGACTAGCGGGAGGGCTTGGCTACGAGCAGTACTTC
CDR3aa: CSVGLAGGLGYEQYF

d_gene: -
j_gene: TRBJ2-1
abundance: few
v_gene: TRBV29-1
CDR3nt: TGCAGCGCAGCCAAATCCAATGAGCAGTTCTTC
CDR3aa: CSAAKSNEQFF

d_gene: TRBD1
j_gene: TRBJ2-1
abundance: many
v_gene: TRBV7-2
CDR3nt: TGTGCCAGCAGCATCAGGACAGGATGGTTCTTC
CDR3aa: CASSIRTGWFF

d_gene: -
j_gene: TRBJ1-1
abundance: few
v_gene: TRBV5-1
CDR3nt: TGCGCCAGCAGCCCCTGGGACATAGAAGGGACTGAAGCTTTCTTT
CDR3aa: CASSPWDIEGTEAFF

d_gene: -
j_gene: TRBJ2-1
abundance: -
v_gene: TRBV9
CDR3nt: TGTGCCAGCAGCGTGGTGCCAACCTACAATGAGCAGTTCTTC
CDR3aa: CASSVVPTYNEQFF

d_gene: TRBD2
j_gene: TRBJ2-5
abundance: few
v_gene: TRBV14
CDR3nt: TGTGCCAGCAGCCCAAGCGGGGTACAAGAGACCCAGTACTTC
CDR3aa: CASSPSGVQETQYF

d_gene: TRBD2
j_gene: TRBJ2-3
abundance: -
v_gene: TRBV6-2/TRBV6-3
CDR3nt: TGTGCCAGCGGAAATAGCGGGAGGGCGAGAAATACGCAGTATTTT
CDR3aa: CASGNSGRARNTQYF

d_gene: -
j_gene: TRBJ1-2
abundance: -
v_gene: TRBV20-1
CDR3nt: TGCAGTCAAAGGGAGGCAGGTGGCTACACCTTC
CDR3aa: CSQREAGGYTF

d_gene: -
j_gene: TRBJ2-5
abundance: -
v_gene: TRBV5-1
CDR3nt: TGCGCCAGCAGACCCACACCTAACTTACAAGAGACCCAGTACTTC
CDR3aa: CASRPTPNLQETQYF

d_gene: -
j_gene: TRBJ2-5
abundance: many
v_gene: TRBV7-2
CDR3nt: TGTGCCAGCAGCTTAGGACCCCTCAGGGAGACCCAGTACTTC
CDR3aa: CASSLGPLRETQYF

d_gene: TRBD2
j_gene: TRBJ2-2
abundance: -
v_gene: TRBV4-2
CDR3nt: TGTGCCAGCAGCTGGGCGGGAGCGAACACCGGGGAGCTGTTTTTT
CDR3aa: CASSWAGANTGELFF

d_gene: -
j_gene: TRBJ1-5
abundance: many
v_gene: TRBV11-3
CDR3nt: TGTGCCAGCAGCTTAACGAGCAATCAGCCCCAGCATTTT
CDR3aa: CASSLTSNQPQHF

d_gene: -
j_gene: TRBJ1-1
abundance: many
v_gene: TRBV6-5
CDR3nt: TGTGCCAGCAGTTACGGGACTGAAGCTTTCTTT
CDR3aa: CASSYGTEAFF

d_gene: -
j_gene: TRBJ2-7
abundance: few
v_gene: TRBV6-5
CDR3nt: TGTGCCAGCAGTTACCGGGGAATTTCCTACGAGCAGTACTTC
CDR3aa: CASSYRGISYEQYF

d_gene: -
j_gene: TRBJ1-1
abundance: -
v_gene: TRBV6-2/TRBV6-3
CDR3nt: TGTGCCAGCAGTTACGACAGGTCCACGTTGAACACTGAAGCTTTCTTT
CDR3aa: CASSYDRSTLNTEAFF

d_gene: TRBD1
j_gene: TRBJ1-5
abundance: few
v_gene: TRBV7-2
CDR3nt: TGTGCCAGCAGCCCCCGACAGGGGTTGAGGCAGCCCCAGCATTTT
CDR3aa: CASSPRQGLRQPQHF

d_gene: -
j_gene: TRBJ1-4
abundance: many
v_gene: TRBV25-1
CDR3nt: TGTGCCAGCAGTGCCGCGGGGATTAATGAAAAACTGTTTTTT
CDR3aa: CASSAAGINEKLFF

d_gene: -
j_gene: TRBJ2-5
abundance: -
v_gene: TRBV6-5
CDR3nt: TGTGCCAGCAGTTTAAGAGGCCCCCAAGAGACCCAGTACTTC
CDR3aa: CASSLRGPQETQYF

d_gene: -
j_gene: TRBJ2-5
abundance: few
v_gene: TRBV24-1
CDR3nt: TGTGCCACCAGTGATTTGTCGGGGGAAACCCAAGAGACCCAGTACTTC
CDR3aa: CATSDLSGETQETQYF

d_gene: -
j_gene: TRBJ1-4
abundance: few
v_gene: TRBV20-1
CDR3nt: TGCAGTGCTAGAGATCTGGGGAGAGGGATTACAACTAATGAAAAACTGTTTTTT
CDR3aa: CSARDLGRGITTNEKLFF

d_gene: TRBD2
j_gene: TRBJ2-3
abundance: -
v_gene: TRBV10-3
CDR3nt: TGTGCCATCAGTGAGTCGAGCGGACTAGCGGGAGGGCGCCCAGATACGCAGTATTTT
CDR3aa: CAISESSGLAGGRPDTQYF

d_gene: -
j_gene: TRBJ2-1
abundance: -
v_gene: TRBV7-2
CDR3nt: TGTGCCAGCAGCTTTATTGGGAATGAGCAGTTCTTC
CDR3aa: CASSFIGNEQFF

d_gene: TRBD1
j_gene: TRBJ1-1
abundance: few
v_gene: TRBV7-2
CDR3nt: TGTGCCAGCAGCAAACGTGAGGACAGGAGGAACACTGAAGCTTTCTTT
CDR3aa: CASSKREDRRNTEAFF

d_gene: TRBD2
j_gene: TRBJ2-3
abundance: -
v_gene: TRBV28
CDR3nt: TGTGCCAGCAGTTTACCAGCGGGACGATACGAAGATACGCAGTATTTT
CDR3aa: CASSLPAGRYEDTQYF

d_gene: TRBD2
j_gene: TRBJ2-3
abundance: few
v_gene: TRBV7-8
CDR3nt: TGTGCCAGCAGCTCTCTCTTGGGACTAGCGGGAGATACGCAGTATTTT
CDR3aa: CASSSLLGLAGDTQYF

d_gene: TRBD2
j_gene: TRBJ2-1
abundance: few
v_gene: TRBV9
CDR3nt: TGTGCCAGCAGCCAGAGGTTAGCGGGAGTGAATGAGCAGTTCTTC
CDR3aa: CASSQRLAGVNEQFF

d_gene: TRBD1
j_gene: TRBJ2-2
abundance: -
v_gene: TRBV7-9
CDR3nt: TGTGCCACCGCACCGGGACAGTCTACCGGGGAGCTGTTTTTT
CDR3aa: CATAPGQSTGELFF

d_gene: TRBD1
j_gene: TRBJ2-5
abundance: many
v_gene: TRBV15
CDR3nt: TGTGCCACCAGCAGAGAAGGGACAGGGGTGGTGGAGACCCAGTACTTC
CDR3aa: CATSREGTGVVETQYF

d_gene: TRBD2
j_gene: TRBJ2-5
abundance: -
v_gene: TRBV5-1
CDR3nt: TGCGCCAGCAGCCGGGGACTAGCGGAGCGGAGGGAGACCCAGTACTTC
CDR3aa: CASSRGLAERRETQYF